This TCR beta chain came from a study of cytomegalovirus exposure and HLA in healthy donors. For the study at large: Of around 400 genotyped donors, about 81% grouped in the Caucasian-associated ancestry cluster. Study-level findings and limits: A few V segments could not be told apart, such as TRBV6-2 and TRBV6-3, and were left out.

This clone was detected only a few times. Antigen unknown. This PCR relied on a set of 60 Vbeta primers and 13 Jbeta primers. Repertoires were generated with immunoSEQ multiplex PCR, while TCRdb's copy carries only in-frame clones and drops some. The sample yields over 150,000 clones, 68% seen once. Germline CDR1 and CDR2: SGHDT and YYEEEE. Trimming removed 4 bases from V and 6 bases from J, with 13 bases in between. This CDR3 contains 13 residues. This clonotype originated in a man aged 50-59 years in good health and CMV-seronegative. V and J are TRBV5-6 and TRBJ1-1, with D possibly matching TRBD1 (5 bases). Sequenced sample: PBMCs. This CDR3 is CASSLAGLPEAFF. The CDR3 DNA follows: TGTGCCAGCAGCCTGGCAGGGTTACCTGAAGCTTTCTTT.